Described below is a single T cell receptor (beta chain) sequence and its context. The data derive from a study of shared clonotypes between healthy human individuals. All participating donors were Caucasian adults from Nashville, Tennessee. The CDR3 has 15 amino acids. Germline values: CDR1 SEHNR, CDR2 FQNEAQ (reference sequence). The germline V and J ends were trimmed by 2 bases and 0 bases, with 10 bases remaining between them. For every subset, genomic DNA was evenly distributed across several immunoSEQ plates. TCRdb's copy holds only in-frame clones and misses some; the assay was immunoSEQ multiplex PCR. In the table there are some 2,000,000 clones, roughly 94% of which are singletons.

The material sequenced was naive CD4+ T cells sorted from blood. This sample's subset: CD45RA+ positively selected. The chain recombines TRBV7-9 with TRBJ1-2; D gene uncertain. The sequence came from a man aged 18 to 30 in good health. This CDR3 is CASSLIHIANYGYTF. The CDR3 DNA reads TGTGCCAGCAGCTTAATACATATAGCTAACTATGGCTACACCTTC.